The T cell receptor beta chain under discussion was sequenced for a study of spatial heterogeneity in lung cancer. Background on the study: On average, each unique TCR and UMI combination appeared more than ten times in raw reads.

Trimming stripped 4 bases from V and 9 bases from J, with 13 bases between. The germline gives CDR1 MNHEY, CDR2 SMNVEV (reference sequence). CDR3 length: 14 amino acids. By sample fraction, this clonotype is medium-sized. Time point reported: sample taken at primary tumor resection. The donors comprised approximately 72 untreated early-stage non-small cell lung cancer patients. The input material, whole RNA from tumor, nontumor lung or frozen PBMC, was sequenced unsorted. A unique molecular identifier was carried by every single TCR cDNA molecule. TCRdb recomputed calls from the 5' RACE reads with MiXCR, one row per CDR3 protein. The sample records some 7,200 distinct CDR3 sequences, 7.5% to 10% being singletons.

The sequence was obtained from a male donor with early-stage non-small cell lung cancer. Specimen: normal lung tissue next to the tumor, collected at surgery. This chain uses TRBV27 with TRBJ1-6; D perhaps matches TRBD1 (6 bases). The CDR3 sequence: CASSSGQSASPLHF. The DNA for the CDR3 is TGTGCCAGCAGTTCAGGACAGAGTGCTTCACCCCTCCACTTT.